Detailed here is one TCR beta chain. As yet, its antigen is unknown. The data are from a study of cytomegalovirus exposure and HLA in healthy donors. Study findings and constraints: The CMV antigen specificity of a few CMV-associated chains was confirmed through in vitro analysis. Rarity held for most TCR sequences, but there were some public TCRs that occurred in many donors.

Germline values: CDR1 SGHAT, CDR2 FQNNGV. Unmatched junction bases numbered 11, after V lost 4 bases and J lost 1 base. The CDR3 extends over 17 amino acids. Only in-frame clones appear in the TCRdb table, and some are missing; sequencing was by immunoSEQ multiplex PCR. Of about 73,000 clones in the sample, about 94% are singletons; the top ten hold approximately 3%. The chain recombines TRBV11-2 with TRBJ2-7, with 9 nucleotides matching TRBD2. The clonotype comes from a young woman in good health and CMV-seropositive. What was sequenced was PBMCs. This chain's CDR3 is CASSWNSGGLKSYEQYF. The DNA for the CDR3 is TGTGCCAGCAGCTGGAATAGCGGGGGCCTCAAATCCTACGAGCAGTACTTC.